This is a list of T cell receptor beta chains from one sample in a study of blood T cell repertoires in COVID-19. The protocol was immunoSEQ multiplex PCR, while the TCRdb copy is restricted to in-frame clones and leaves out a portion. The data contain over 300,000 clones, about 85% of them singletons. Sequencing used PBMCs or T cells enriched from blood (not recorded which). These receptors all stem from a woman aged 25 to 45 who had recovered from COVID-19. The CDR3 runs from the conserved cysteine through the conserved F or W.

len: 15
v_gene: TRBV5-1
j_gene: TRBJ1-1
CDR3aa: CASSLSAAGGTEAFF

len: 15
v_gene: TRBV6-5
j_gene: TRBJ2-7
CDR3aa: CASSYRQYVSYEQYF

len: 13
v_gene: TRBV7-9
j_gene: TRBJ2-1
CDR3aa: CASSPGEGNEQFF

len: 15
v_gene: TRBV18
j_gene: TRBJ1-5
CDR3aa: CASSLEGGSNQPQHF

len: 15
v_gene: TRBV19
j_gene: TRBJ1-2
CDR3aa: CAGSNPGRAGHGYTF

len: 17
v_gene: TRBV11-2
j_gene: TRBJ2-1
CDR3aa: CASSLDWPGLVAVEQFF

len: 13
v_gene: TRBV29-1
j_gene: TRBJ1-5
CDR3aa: CSVGQAGGQPQHF

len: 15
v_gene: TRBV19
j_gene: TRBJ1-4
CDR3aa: CASSTSGTENEKLFF

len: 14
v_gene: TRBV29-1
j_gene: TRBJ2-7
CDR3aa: CSVERTGGSYEQYF

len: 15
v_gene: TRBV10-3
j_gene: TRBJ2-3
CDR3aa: CAISGSGPDTDTQYF

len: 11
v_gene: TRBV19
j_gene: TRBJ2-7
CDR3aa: CATRGGMEQYF

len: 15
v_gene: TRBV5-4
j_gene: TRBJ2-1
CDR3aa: CASSLRDSRFSEQFF

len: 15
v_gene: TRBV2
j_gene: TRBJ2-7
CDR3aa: CASSPDRVVPYEQYF

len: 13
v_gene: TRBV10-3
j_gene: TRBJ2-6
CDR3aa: CAIAGSGANVLTF

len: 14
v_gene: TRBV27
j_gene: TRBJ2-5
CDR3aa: CASSPDRVGETQYF

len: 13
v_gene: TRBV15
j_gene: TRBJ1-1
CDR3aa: CATSWDRAVVAFF

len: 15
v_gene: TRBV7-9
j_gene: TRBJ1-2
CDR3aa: CASSLIFGAEDGYTF

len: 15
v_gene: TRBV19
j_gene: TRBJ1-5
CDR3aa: CASRGTGHSNQPQHF

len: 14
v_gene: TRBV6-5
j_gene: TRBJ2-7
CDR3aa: CASSYRTGDYEQYF

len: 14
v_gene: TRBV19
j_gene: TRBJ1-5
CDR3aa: CASSMGTANQPQHF

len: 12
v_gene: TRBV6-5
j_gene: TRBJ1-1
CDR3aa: CASSTALTEAFF

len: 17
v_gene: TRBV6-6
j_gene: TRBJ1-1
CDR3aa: CASSPGPDRYRNTEAFF

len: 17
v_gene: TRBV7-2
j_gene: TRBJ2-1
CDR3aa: CASSPNRPGLAYNEQFF

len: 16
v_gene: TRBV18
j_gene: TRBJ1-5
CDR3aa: CASSPLDRAENQPQHF

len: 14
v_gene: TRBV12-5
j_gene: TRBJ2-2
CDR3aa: CASGLLLNTGELFF

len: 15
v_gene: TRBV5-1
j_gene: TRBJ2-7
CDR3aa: CASSLAGTGSYEQYF

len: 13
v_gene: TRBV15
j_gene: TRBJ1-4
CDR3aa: CATSSSGTEKLFF

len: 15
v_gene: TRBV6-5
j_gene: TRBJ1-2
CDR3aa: CASRPTGTGLRGYTF

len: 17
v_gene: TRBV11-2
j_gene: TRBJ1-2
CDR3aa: CASSGGEKDRGLYGYTF

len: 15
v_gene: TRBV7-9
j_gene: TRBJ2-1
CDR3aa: CASSSGTAGISEQFF

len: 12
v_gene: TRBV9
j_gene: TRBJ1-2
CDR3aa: CASSPNQNGYTF

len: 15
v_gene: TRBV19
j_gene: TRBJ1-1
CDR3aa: CASSIRAGLNTEAFF

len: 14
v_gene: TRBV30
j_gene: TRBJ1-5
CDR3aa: CAWSDVGQAQPQHF

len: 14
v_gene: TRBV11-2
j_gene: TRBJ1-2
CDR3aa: CASSRQGAHYGYTF

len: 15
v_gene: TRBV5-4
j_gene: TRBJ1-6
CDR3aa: CASSPGQGRNSPLHF

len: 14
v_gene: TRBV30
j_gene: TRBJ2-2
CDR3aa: CAWIGQGISGELFF

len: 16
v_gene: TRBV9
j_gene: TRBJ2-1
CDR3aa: CASSAAGTSGWGEQFF

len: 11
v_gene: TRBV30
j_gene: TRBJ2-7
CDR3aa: CAWAGTYEQYF

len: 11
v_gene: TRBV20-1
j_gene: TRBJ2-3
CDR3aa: CSAGGADTQYF

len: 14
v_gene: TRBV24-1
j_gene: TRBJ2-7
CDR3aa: CATSASGTRSEQYF

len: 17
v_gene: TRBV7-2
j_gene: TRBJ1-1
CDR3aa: CASSHPGTGVFKAEAFF

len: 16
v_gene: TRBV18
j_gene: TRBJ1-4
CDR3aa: CASSQNGGQGPEKLFF

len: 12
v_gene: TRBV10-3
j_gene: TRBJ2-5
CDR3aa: CAISDQGETQYF

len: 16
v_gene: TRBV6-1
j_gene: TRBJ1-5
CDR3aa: CASSDPQGAGNQPQHF

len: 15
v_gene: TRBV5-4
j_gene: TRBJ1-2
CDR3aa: CASSLGSAGEYGYTF